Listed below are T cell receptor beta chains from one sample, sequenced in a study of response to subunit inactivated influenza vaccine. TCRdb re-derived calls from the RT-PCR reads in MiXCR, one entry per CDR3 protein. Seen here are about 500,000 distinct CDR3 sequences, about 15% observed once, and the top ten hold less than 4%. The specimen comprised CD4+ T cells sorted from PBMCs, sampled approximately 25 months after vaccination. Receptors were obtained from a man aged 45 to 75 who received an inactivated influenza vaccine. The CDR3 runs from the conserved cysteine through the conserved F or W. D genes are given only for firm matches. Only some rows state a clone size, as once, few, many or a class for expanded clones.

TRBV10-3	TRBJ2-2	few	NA	TGTGCCATCAGTGATGGTGGCAAGGGCCTGACCGGGGAGCTGTTTTTT	CAISDGGKGLTGELFF
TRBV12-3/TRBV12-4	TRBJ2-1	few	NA	TGTGCCAGTAGGAGGGGTGGTAATGAGCAGTTCTTC	CASRRGGNEQFF
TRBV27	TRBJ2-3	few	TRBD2	TGTGCCAGCAGTTTACTCCCCTATAGCGGGAGCACAGATACGCAGTATTTT	CASSLLPYSGSTDTQYF
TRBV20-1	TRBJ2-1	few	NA	TGCAGTGCCCCGGGGCTACGACCCAATGAGCAGTTCTTC	CSAPGLRPNEQFF
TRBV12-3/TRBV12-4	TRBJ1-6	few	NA	TGTGCCAGCAGTTTAGTGTGGGGGTCTGATTCACCCCTCCACTTT	CASSLVWGSDSPLHF
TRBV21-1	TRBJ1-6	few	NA	TGTGCCAGCAGCAAAATCAGGGATTCACCCCTCCACTTT	CASSKIRDSPLHF
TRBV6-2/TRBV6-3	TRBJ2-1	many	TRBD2	TGTGCCAGCTACCACGGGGCGGGAGGGTACAATGAGCAGTTCTTC	CASYHGAGGYNEQFF
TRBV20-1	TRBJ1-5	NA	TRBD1	TGCAGTTTTCGACAGGGAAGCAATCAGCCCCAGCATTTT	CSFRQGSNQPQHF
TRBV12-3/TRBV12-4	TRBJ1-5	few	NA	TGTGCCAGCAGGCCCGGACAGATAAATCAGCCCCAGCATTTT	CASRPGQINQPQHF
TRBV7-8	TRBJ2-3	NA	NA	TGTGCCAGCAGCTTAAGGTCGACTAGAAGCACAGATACGCAGTATTTT	CASSLRSTRSTDTQYF
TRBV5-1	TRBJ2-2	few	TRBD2	TGCGCCAGCAGCGAGGGGACTACGGGAGGCGGGGAGCTGTTTTTT	CASSEGTTGGGELFF
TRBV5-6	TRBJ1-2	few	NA	TGTGCCAGCAGCGGAAACAGGGTAGTTTATGGCTACACCTTC	CASSGNRVVYGYTF
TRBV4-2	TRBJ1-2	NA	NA	TGTGCCAGCAGCCAATCTGCAGGGCTTGGCTATGGCTACACCTTC	CASSQSAGLGYGYTF
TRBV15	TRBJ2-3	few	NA	TGTGCCACCAGCAGAGAAACGGGAGCATCCTTCACGCAGTATTTT	CATSRETGASFTQYF
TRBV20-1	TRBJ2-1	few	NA	TGCAGTGCCCAGGGCCTGGGAAATGAGCAGTTCTTC	CSAQGLGNEQFF
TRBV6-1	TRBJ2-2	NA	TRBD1	TGTGCCAGCAGCCCAAAGGGGAGACAGGGGTCCGGGGAGCTGTTTTTT	CASSPKGRQGSGELFF
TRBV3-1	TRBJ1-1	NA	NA	TGTGCCAGCAGCCAAGCCCCAGTAGAGGGGAACACTGAAGCTTTCTTT	CASSQAPVEGNTEAFF
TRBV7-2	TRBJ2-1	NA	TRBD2	TGTGCCAGCAGCCTTCAAGCGGGGGGGTTCTACAATGAGCAGTTCTTC	CASSLQAGGFYNEQFF
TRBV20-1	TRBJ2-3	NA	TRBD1	TGCAGTGCTACAACCGGGACAGGGAGCACAGATACGCAGTATTTT	CSATTGTGSTDTQYF
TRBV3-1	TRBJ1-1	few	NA	TGTGCCAGCAGCCAACTCGGTGACACTGAAGCTTTCTTT	CASSQLGDTEAFF
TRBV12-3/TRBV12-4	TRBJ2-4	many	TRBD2	TGTGCCAGCAGTTGGGGACTAGCGGGAAACATTCAGTACTTC	CASSWGLAGNIQYF
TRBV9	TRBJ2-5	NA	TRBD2	TGTGCCAGCAGCGTAGCGGGAGGGATCGGCGAGACCCAGTACTTC	CASSVAGGIGETQYF
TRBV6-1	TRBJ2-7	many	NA	TGTGCCAGCAGCAAGACGGGGGACCCCTACGAGCAGTACTTC	CASSKTGDPYEQYF
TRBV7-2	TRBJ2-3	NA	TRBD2	TGTGCCAGCAGCTCTCAGCGGGGGAGCACAGATACGCAGTATTTT	CASSSQRGSTDTQYF
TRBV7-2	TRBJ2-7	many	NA	TGTGCCAGCAGCTTAGACGCGGCATCCTACGAGCAGTACTTC	CASSLDAASYEQYF
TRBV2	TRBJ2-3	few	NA	TGTGCCAGCCACTCAGTAGCGGCAGATACGCAGTATTTT	CASHSVAADTQYF
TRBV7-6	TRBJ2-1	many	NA	TGTGCCAGCAGCCAACAGGGTAGCACCTACAATGAGCAGTTCTTC	CASSQQGSTYNEQFF
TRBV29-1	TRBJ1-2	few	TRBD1	TGCAGCGTTGATGACCGACAGGGAGGCTATGGCTACACCTTC	CSVDDRQGGYGYTF
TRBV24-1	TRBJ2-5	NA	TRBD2	TGTGCCACCTTGTGGGGGTTGGACACCAGCACCGCGGGAGAGGAGACCCAGTACTTC	CATLWGLDTSTAGEETQYF
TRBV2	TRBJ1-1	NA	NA	TGTGCCAGCATGGGGCAGGGGAGTACAATCGCGAACACTGAAGCTTTCTTT	CASMGQGSTIANTEAFF
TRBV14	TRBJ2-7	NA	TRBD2	TGTGCCAGCAGCCAAGCTTGGACTAGCGGGATAGACTACGAGCAGTACTTC	CASSQAWTSGIDYEQYF
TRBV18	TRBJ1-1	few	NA	TGTGCCAGCTCACCAAGTGGCGGAACTGAAGCTTTCTTT	CASSPSGGTEAFF
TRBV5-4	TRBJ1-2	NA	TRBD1	TGTGCCAGCAGCTTACAGGGGGCCTCTGGCTACACCTTC	CASSLQGASGYTF
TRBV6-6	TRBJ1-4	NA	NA	TGTGCCAGCAGTTCAGACGAAAAACTGTTTTTT	CASSSDEKLFF
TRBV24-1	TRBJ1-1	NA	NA	TGTGCCACCAGTGACGGTGTAAGGACTGAAGCTTTCTTT	CATSDGVRTEAFF
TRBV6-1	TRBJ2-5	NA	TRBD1	TGTGCCAGCAGTGAACAGGGGGCGAGGGAGACCCAGTACTTC	CASSEQGARETQYF
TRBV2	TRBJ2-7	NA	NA	TGTGCCAGCAGTGAAGGAGTCTACGAGCAGTACTTC	CASSEGVYEQYF
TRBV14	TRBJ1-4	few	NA	TGTGCCAGCAGCCAAGCCAACAGGGTTGAAAAACTGTTTTTT	CASSQANRVEKLFF